This TCR beta chain was sequenced during a study of shared clonotypes between healthy human individuals. Terminally differentiated effector memory CD45RA+ cells were excluded by CCR7 positive selection of CD45RO-negative cells. This table comes from immunoSEQ multiplex PCR, and its TCRdb copy is limited to in-frame clones, with some not included. The sample lists roughly 2.1 million clones, 85% to 95% occurring once. The V and J ends lost 0 bases and 0 bases respectively, with 4 bases between them. This CDR3 spans 14 amino acids. Germline CDR1 is SGHDT and CDR2 is YYEEEE. This clone appeared a single time. The sample holds other DNA sequences that translate to the same CDR3.

The sequence was obtained from a man aged 18 to 29 in good health. Some clones in this sample may be carry-over from other donors' samples. The sequencing sample was made of naive CD8+ T cells from PBMCs. The V call is TRBV5-6, the J call TRBJ1-5; D gene unclear. The CDR3 region has the DNA TGTGCCAGCAGCTTGGTTGGTAGCAATCAGCCCCAGCATTTT. Amino acids: CASSLVGSNQPQHF.